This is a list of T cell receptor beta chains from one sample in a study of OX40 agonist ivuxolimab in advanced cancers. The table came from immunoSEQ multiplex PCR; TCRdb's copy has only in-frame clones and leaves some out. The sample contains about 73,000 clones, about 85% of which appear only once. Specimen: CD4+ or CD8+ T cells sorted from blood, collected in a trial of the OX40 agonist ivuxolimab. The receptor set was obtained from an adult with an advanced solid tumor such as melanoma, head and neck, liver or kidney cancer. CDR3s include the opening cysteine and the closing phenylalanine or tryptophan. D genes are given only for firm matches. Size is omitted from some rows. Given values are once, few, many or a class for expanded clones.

CDR3aa: CASSPGQGGETQYF
CDR3nt: TGTGCCAGCAGCCCGGGACAGGGAGGAGAGACCCAGTACTTC
j_gene: TRBJ2-5
d_gene: TRBD1
v_gene: TRBV5-4
abundance: once
len: 14

CDR3aa: CASSLGTGLYEQYF
CDR3nt: TGTGCCAGCTCACTCGGGACAGGATTATACGAGCAGTACTTC
j_gene: TRBJ2-7
d_gene: TRBD1
v_gene: TRBV18
abundance: once
len: 14

CDR3aa: CASSLRGETDTQYF
CDR3nt: TGTGCCAGCAGCTTGAGGGGGGAAACAGATACGCAGTATTTT
j_gene: TRBJ2-3
d_gene: .
v_gene: TRBV11-2
abundance: once
len: 14

CDR3aa: CASSGGASGELFF
CDR3nt: TGTGCCAGCAGCGGGGGGGCGAGCGGGGAGCTGTTTTTT
j_gene: TRBJ2-2
d_gene: TRBD2
v_gene: TRBV6-5
abundance: .
len: 13

CDR3aa: CASSVQPTGELFF
CDR3nt: TGTGCCAGCTCAGTGCAGCCCACCGGGGAGCTGTTTTTT
j_gene: TRBJ2-2
d_gene: .
v_gene: TRBV18
abundance: .
len: 13

CDR3aa: CASSSGQPNIQYF
CDR3nt: TGTGCCAGTAGTAGTGGGCAGCCAAACATTCAGTACTTC
j_gene: TRBJ2-4
d_gene: .
v_gene: TRBV19
abundance: .
len: 13

CDR3aa: CASSLAYQVDTQYF
CDR3nt: TGCGCCAGCAGCTTGGCCTACCAAGTGGATACGCAGTATTTT
j_gene: TRBJ2-3
d_gene: .
v_gene: TRBV5-1
abundance: .
len: 14

CDR3aa: CASSLAQGNSPLHF
CDR3nt: TGTGCCAGCAGCTTAGCTCAGGGAAATTCACCCCTCCACTTT
j_gene: TRBJ1-6
d_gene: .
v_gene: TRBV7-2
abundance: .
len: 14

CDR3aa: CASRTGGENIQYF
CDR3nt: TGTGCCAGTAGGACGGGAGGGGAAAACATTCAGTACTTC
j_gene: TRBJ2-4
d_gene: TRBD2
v_gene: TRBV19
abundance: .
len: 13

CDR3aa: CAISAGSYEQYF
CDR3nt: TGTGCCATCTCGGCAGGTTCCTACGAGCAGTACTTC
j_gene: TRBJ2-7
d_gene: .
v_gene: TRBV10-3
abundance: .
len: 12

CDR3aa: CAWEGGGTGELFF
CDR3nt: TGTGCCTGGGAAGGGGGGGGCACCGGGGAGCTGTTTTTT
j_gene: TRBJ2-2
d_gene: .
v_gene: TRBV30
abundance: .
len: 13

CDR3aa: CASGRQGNSYSNQPQHF
CDR3nt: TGTGCCAGTGGCCGCCAGGGAAACAGTTATAGCAATCAGCCCCAGCATTTT
j_gene: TRBJ1-5
d_gene: .
v_gene: TRBV28
abundance: .
len: 17

CDR3aa: CASSLAGPIYGYTF
CDR3nt: TGTGCCAGCAGCTTAGCGGGCCCGATCTATGGCTACACCTTC
j_gene: TRBJ1-2
d_gene: .
v_gene: TRBV11-3
abundance: once
len: 14

CDR3aa: CASSDNNEQFF
CDR3nt: TGTGCCAGCAGCGACAACAATGAGCAGTTCTTC
j_gene: TRBJ2-1
d_gene: .
v_gene: TRBV7-7
abundance: .
len: 11

CDR3aa: CASSQFTGTASSYNSPLHF
CDR3nt: TGTGCCAGCAGCCAATTTACCGGGACGGCTAGCTCCTATAATTCACCCCTCCACTTT
j_gene: TRBJ1-6
d_gene: .
v_gene: TRBV4-2
abundance: .
len: 19